One and the same sample provided the 15 T cell receptor beta chains below, sequenced in a study of CD8 T cells in Susac syndrome. Reverse transcription of roughly 0.5 to 1 ug RNA was carried out with random hexamers. TCRdb redid the calling of the immunoSEQ multiplex PCR reads with MiXCR, one entry per CDR3 protein. The repertoire holds some 120,000 distinct CDR3 sequences, with around 92% as singletons. The material sequenced was CD8+ T cells from PBMCs. The receptors shown here come from a human donor in good health.

The V call is TRBV29-1, the J call TRBJ2-7; weak D call: TRBD2 (6 bases). This CDR3 has 16 amino acids. Trimming removed 5 bases from V and 0 bases from J, with 20 bases in between. Germline CDR1 SQVTM, CDR2 ANQGSEA. In DNA, the CDR3 is TGCAGCGTTTCGTCGGGAGTTCCCCTATTCTCCTACGAGCAGTACTTC. This encodes CSVSSGVPLFSYEQYF.

The chain combines TRBV29-1 with TRBJ2-3; D might be TRBD1 (6 bases). Germline-derived CDR1 and CDR2 are SQVTM and ANQGSEA. Trimming left V 1 base short and J 0 bases short, with 14 bases between. This CDR3 region has 16 residues. The CDR3 here is CSVEGGTGKSTDTQYF. The CDR3 nucleotides are TGCAGCGTTGAAGGGGGAACAGGGAAAAGCACAGATACGCAGTATTTT.

The chain is built from TRBV11-2 and TRBJ2-1; D is unclear. The CDR3 runs to 15 residues. Between the trimmed V and J ends, which lost 1 base and 3 bases, there was a span of 10 bases. Germline V gives CDR1 SGHAT, CDR2 FQNNGV. CDR3 in amino acids: CASSLAVSVYNEQFF. The CDR3 bases are TGTGCCAGCAGCTTAGCAGTTTCAGTCTACAATGAGCAGTTCTTC.

The chain has TRBV10-3 and TRBJ2-6; 10 bases line up with TRBD1. The CDR3 covers 16 residues. V was clipped by 6 bases and J by 2 bases; unmatched bases: 4. The germline CDR1 and CDR2 sequences are ENHRY and SYGVKD. The CDR3, as DNA: TGTGCCATCAGGAGACAGGGGGCCCCTGGGGCCAACGTCCTGACTTTC. Residues: CAIRRQGAPGANVLTF.

This chain connects TRBV5-1 to TRBJ1-1; possible D gene TRBD1, 5 bases. CDR1 and CDR2 (germline): SGHRS, YFSETQ. V was pared by 4 bases and J by 2 bases, with 12 bases between. This CDR3 spans 14 amino acids. CDR3 sequence: CASSIDSLNTEAFF. DNA of the CDR3: TGCGCCAGCAGCATCGACAGCCTTAACACTGAAGCTTTCTTT.

The chain has TRBV5-1 and TRBJ2-7; 11 nucleotides line up with TRBD2. The CDR3 has 16 residues. Germline CDR1 SGHRS, CDR2 YFSETQ. Trimming took 4 bases from V and 1 from J; bases not matched to a gene: 7. The CDR3 DNA is TGCGCCAGCAGCCCAGGGACTAGCGGAGCGTCCTACGAGCAGTACTTC. Amino acid sequence: CASSPGTSGASYEQYF.

V usage is TRBV29-1 and J usage is TRBJ1-6, with D perhaps TRBD1 (5 bases). The germline gives CDR1 SQVTM, CDR2 ANQGSEA. The length of the CDR3 is 13 residues. V lost 7 bases, J lost 8 bases, and 15 bases lay in between. The CDR3 bases are TGCAGCGGAAGACTGGGGGGTGATTCACCCCTCCACTTT. Its translation is CSGRLGGDSPLHF.

The gene calls are TRBV6-6 and TRBJ1-5, with D possibly being TRBD1 (5 bases). CDR3 length: 14 residues. Trimming took off 7 bases at V and 6 bases at J, with 16 bases between the two ends. Germline V lookup: CDR1 MNHNY, CDR2 SVGAGI (reference sequence). CDR3 residues: CASTTGGLSQPQHF. In DNA, the CDR3 is TGTGCCAGCACCACGGGGGGGTTAAGTCAGCCCCAGCATTTT.

The chain recombines TRBV20-1 with TRBJ1-2; TRBD1 is a possible D gene (5 bases). Germline V gene data show CDR1 as DFQATT and CDR2 as SNEGSKA (reference sequence). The CDR3 loop spans 11 amino acids. V lost 8 bases and J 8 bases, leaving 15 bases between the germline ends. The DNA for the CDR3 is TGCAGTTCCATCCAGGGAGTCGGCTACACCTTC. It is translated as CSSIQGVGYTF.

This clonotype was detected a few times. This chain joins TRBV14 and TRBJ2-7; the D is unclear. Per the germline V gene, CDR1 is SGHDN and CDR2 is FVKESK. Trimming took off 3 bases at V and 6 bases at J, with 12 bases between the two ends. This CDR3 comprises 13 residues. In nucleotides, the CDR3 is TGTGCCAGCAGCCAGCTAGGGCTAGGCGAGCAGTACTTC. Its translation is CASSQLGLGEQYF.

The chain recombines TRBV19 with TRBJ1-1; D is ambiguous. Germline CDR1 reads LNHDA; CDR2 reads SQIVND (reference sequence). V lost 0 bases to trimming and J lost 1 base, with 6 bases between them. There are 14 residues in the CDR3. This chain's CDR3 is CASSIERTNTEAFF. The CDR3, as DNA: TGTGCCAGTAGTATAGAGAGAACGAACACTGAAGCTTTCTTT.

The chain carries TRBV6-2 or TRBV6-3 and TRBJ2-3; D is undetermined. Trimming took off 4 bases at V and 3 bases at J, with 8 bases between the two ends. Germline V gene sequence: CDR1 MNHEY, CDR2 SVGEGT. The CDR3 is made up of 13 amino acids. The CDR3 is CASSSDGTDTQYF. Written as DNA, the CDR3 is TGTGCCAGCAGTTCTGACGGTACAGATACGCAGTATTTT.

V is TRBV5-1 and J is TRBJ2-1; a weak D match, TRBD1 (6 bases). The V and J ends lost 6 bases and 4 bases respectively, with 17 bases between them. CDR3 size: 15 residues. Germline CDR1 and CDR2: SGHRS and YFSETQ. The DNA of the CDR3 is TGCGCCAGCACCCTCCCCGGGACACCGTACAATGAGCAGTTCTTC. Encoded protein: CASTLPGTPYNEQFF.

CDR3 sequence: CASSQSTSGSDNEQFF. CDR3 DNA: TGCGCCAGCAGCCAAAGTACTAGCGGGTCAGACAATGAGCAGTTCTTC. This chain links TRBV4-1 with TRBJ2-1, with 9 bases fitting TRBD2. CDR3 length equals 16 residues. J was trimmed by 5 bases and V by 2 bases; bases with no gene match: 7. CDR1 MGHRA and CDR2 YSYEKL come from the germline V gene.

The chain joins TRBV14 to TRBJ1-4; possible D gene TRBD1, 6 bases. From germline, CDR1 is SGHDN and CDR2 FVKESK. The length of the CDR3 is 15 residues. V was pared by 4 bases and J by 7 bases, with 16 bases between. Written as DNA, the CDR3 is TGTGCCAGCAGCCGGACCGGGACACTGGTTGAAAAACTGTTTTTT. Translating gives CASSRTGTLVEKLFF.